A single sample gave rise to the 20 T cell receptor beta chains below, sequenced in a study of blood T cell repertoires in COVID-19. TCRdb's table, derived via immunoSEQ multiplex PCR, lists solely in-frame clones and lacks some. Of over 400,000 clones in the sample, roughly 89% were seen once. The sequenced sample was peripheral blood. The receptors were gathered from a woman in her forties or fifties with COVID-19, enrolled during active disease.

This clone was found a few times. The chain employs TRBV2 and TRBJ1-6; D is undetermined. V lost 1 base to trimming and J lost 8 bases, with 12 bases between them. The CDR3 spans 15 residues. Germline CDR1 SNHLY, CDR2 FYNNEI. In DNA form, the CDR3 reads TGTGCCAGCAGTGAAGTAGCGGGTTACTATTCACCCCTCCACTTT. It yields the protein CASSEVAGYYSPLHF.

This clone was counted once. V is TRBV7-3 and J is TRBJ2-2; TRBD1 aligns across 7 bases. CDR3 size: 16 residues. V lost 1 base and J lost 5; bases outside the gene matches: 7. Germline-derived CDR1 and CDR2 are SGHTA and FQGTGA. In nucleotides, the CDR3 is TGTGCCAGCAGCTTAAAGACAGGGAGTGGAACCGGGGAGCTGTTTTTT. Translated: CASSLKTGSGTGELFF.

This sequence joins TRBV30 and TRBJ2-1, with D possibly being TRBD2 (5 bases). The CDR3 consists of 15 residues. V was cut by 3 bases and J by 4 bases, with 16 bases left in between. Germline V gene data show CDR1 as GTSNPN and CDR2 as SVGIG (reference sequence). The CDR3 DNA is TGTGCCTGGAGGGGGAGATTAGCGAGGTACAATGAGCAGTTCTTC. Translating it yields CAWRGRLARYNEQFF.

In the case of this clone: The sample carries other DNA sequences with the same CDR3. The chain carries TRBV2 and TRBJ1-2, with D perhaps matching TRBD1 (6 bases). CDR3 length: 13 amino acids. The V end lost 6 bases, the J end lost 2 bases, and 10 bases lay between the germline ends. CDR1 is SNHLY and CDR2 is FYNNEI in the germline V gene. CDR3 protein: CASSLGQNYGYTF. For the CDR3, the DNA is TGTGCCAGCAGCTTGGGACAAAACTATGGCTACACCTTC.

This clone appeared a single time. The chain combines TRBV6-6 with TRBJ2-3, with D maybe TRBD1 (5 bases). CDR3 length: 12 residues. Germline-derived CDR1 and CDR2 are MNHNY and SVGAGI (reference sequence). Deletions cut 7 bases from V and 2 bases from J, with 7 bases between. The CDR3 sequence is CASKGATDTQYF. In nucleotides, the CDR3 is TGTGCCAGCAAAGGGGCCACAGATACGCAGTATTTT.

This chain joins TRBV5-1 and TRBJ2-7; TRBD1 is a possible D gene (5 bases). The CDR3 extends over 13 amino acids. Trimming took 4 bases from V and 2 from J, leaving 10 bases between them. Germline V gene data show CDR1 as SGHRS and CDR2 as YFSETQ. CDR3 region: CASSNTGAYEQYF. The DNA for the CDR3 is TGCGCCAGCAGCAACACAGGAGCCTACGAGCAGTACTTC.

This chain joins TRBV18 and TRBJ2-7, with TRBD1 as a possible D gene (6 bases). In germline, CDR1 is KGHSH, CDR2 LQKENI. Deletions cut 1 base from V and 5 bases from J, with 9 bases between. The CDR3 loop spans 13 amino acids. The CDR3 coding sequence is TGTGCCAGCTCACCACTACAGGGCGACGAGCAGTACTTC. Amino acids: CASSPLQGDEQYF.

The chain couples TRBV27 to TRBJ1-1; D is unclear. In germline, CDR1 is MNHEY, CDR2 SMNVEV (reference sequence). V lost 0 bases and J lost 4, with 9 bases in between. The CDR3 covers 14 residues. The CDR3 bases are TGTGCCAGCAGTTTATCCGGGATGGGCACTGAAGCTTTCTTT. Translated: CASSLSGMGTEAFF.

The chain couples TRBV2 to TRBJ2-5; D remains ambiguous. Trimming cost V 6 bases and J 0 bases, with 11 bases left between them. Germline loops: CDR1 SNHLY, CDR2 FYNNEI. This CDR3 has 14 amino acids. CDR3 sequence: CASSDDSYQETQYF. Written as DNA, the CDR3 is TGTGCCAGCAGCGACGACTCGTACCAAGAGACCCAGTACTTC. The entire variable domain, with the rest obtained from reference TRBV2 and TRBJ2-5, is as follows: EPEVTQTPSHQVTQMGQEVILRCVPISNHLYFYWYRQILGQKVEFLVSFYNNEISEKSEIFDDQFSVERPDGSNFTLKIRSTKLEDSAMYFCASSDDSYQETQYFGPGTRLLVL.

The chain combines TRBV5-6 with TRBJ2-2, with TRBD2 matching 12 bases. The V and J ends lost 5 bases and 3 bases, in that order; junction bases with no gene match: 11. The CDR3 runs 18 residues. CDR1 is SGHDT and CDR2 is YYEEEE in the germline V gene. CDR3 DNA sequence: TGTGCCAGCAGTTCCGTACGGCTAGCGGGGGGGTACACCGGGGAGCTGTTTTTT. As protein: CASSSVRLAGGYTGELFF.

This chain connects TRBV5-4 to TRBJ1-4, with D perhaps TRBD1 (5 bases). Germline CDR1 and CDR2: SGHNT and YYREEE (reference sequence). V was clipped by 4 bases and J by 8 bases, with 18 bases between them. The CDR3 is 15 amino acids. The CDR3 spells CASSPDTFSSEKLFF. The CDR3 DNA reads as TGTGCCAGCAGCCCGGACACGTTTTCCAGCGAAAAACTGTTTTTT.

The chain has TRBV9 and TRBJ1-1, with 8 positions matching TRBD1. The CDR3 runs 15 residues. CDR1 and CDR2 from the germline V gene are SGDLS and YYNGEE. Germline trimming cut 3 bases from V and 1 base from J; bases unmatched to any gene: 5. For the CDR3, the DNA is TGTGCCAGCAGCGGGAGGGACAGGCCGAACACTGAAGCTTTCTTT. It specifies CASSGRDRPNTEAFF.

CDR3 amino acids: CASSAGDEQFF. The CDR3 DNA is TGTGCCAGCAGCGCGGGGGATGAGCAGTTCTTC. The rearrangement joins TRBV6-6 to TRBJ2-1; 7 nucleotides line up with TRBD2. Germline CDR1 and CDR2: MNHNY and SVGAGI (reference sequence). The junction had 1 base not matched to a gene; V was cut back by 6 bases and J by 8 bases. CDR3 length: 11 residues.

The V call is TRBV2, the J call TRBJ1-2; TRBD1 might be the D (6 bases). Germline V gene lookup returns CDR1 SNHLY and CDR2 FYNNEI. The CDR3 consists of 13 residues. V dropped 6 bases and J dropped 8 bases, with 16 bases sitting between them. The chain's CDR3 is CASRARGAEGYTF. For the CDR3, the DNA is TGTGCCAGCAGGGCACGGGGGGCGGAGGGCTACACCTTC.

The chain uses TRBV7-8 and TRBJ2-2, with D perhaps TRBD2 (6 bases). Trimming shortened V by 1 base and J by 9 bases, and 9 bases separated the two germline ends. CDR3 length equals 13 residues. Germline values: CDR1 SGHVS, CDR2 FQNEAQ. CDR3: CASSLDRGRELFF. CDR3 sequence (DNA): TGTGCCAGCAGCTTAGATCGGGGGAGGGAGCTGTTTTTT. Supplemented by reference TRBV7-8 and TRBJ2-2, the full variable domain reads GAGVSQSPRYKVAKRGQDVALRCDPISGHVSLFWYQQALGQGPEFLTYFQNEAQLDKSGLPSDRFFAERPEGSVSTLKIQRTQQEDSAVYLCASSLDRGRELFFGEGSRLTVL.

Regarding this clone: Within the sample, other DNA sequences also encode this same CDR3. The CDR3 nucleotides read TGCAGCGTTGGGCAGGCTGCCTATGGCTACACCTTC. Its translation: CSVGQAAYGYTF. The chain links TRBV29-1 to TRBJ1-2; D gene uncertain. Trimming shortened V by 4 bases and J by 4 bases, and 10 bases separated the two germline ends. CDR3 length: 12 amino acids. The germline V gene encodes CDR1 SQVTM and CDR2 ANQGSEA.

V is TRBV19 and J is TRBJ1-1; D perhaps matches TRBD1 (5 bases). The germline CDR1 and CDR2 sequences are LNHDA and SQIVND (reference sequence). Trimming removed 8 bases at V and 0 bases at J, with 13 bases between. The CDR3 spans 14 residues. CDR3 residues: CASADPGVNTEAFF. CDR3 bases: TGTGCCAGTGCCGATCCGGGGGTGAACACTGAAGCTTTCTTT.

The gene calls are TRBV6-5 and TRBJ1-1; D is unclear. The CDR3 runs to 13 residues. The V and J ends lost 6 bases and 3 bases respectively, with 11 bases between them. The germline V gene encodes CDR1 MNHEY and CDR2 SVGAGI. CDR3 in DNA: TGTGCCAGCAGCAGGACGAGGGACACTGAAGCTTTCTTT. It codes for CASSRTRDTEAFF.

The CDR3 spells CAWSAGPGETQYF. As DNA, the CDR3 is TGTGCCTGGAGTGCGGGTCCAGGGGAGACCCAGTACTTC. The chain recombines TRBV30 with TRBJ2-5; the D gene is possibly TRBD1 (5 bases). V gave up 1 base and J gave up 5 bases, with 11 bases separating them. There are 13 residues in the CDR3. Germline CDR1 GTSNPN, CDR2 SVGIG (reference sequence). Supplemented by reference TRBV30 and TRBJ2-5, the full variable domain reads SQTIHQWPATLVQPVGSPLSLECTVEGTSNPNLYWYRQAAGRGLQLLFYSVGIGQISSEVPQNLSASRPQDRQFILSSKKLLLSDSGFYLCAWSAGPGETQYFGPGTRLLVL.

The rearrangement joins TRBV19 to TRBJ1-3, with a possible D match to TRBD1 (5 bases). The V and J ends lost 7 bases and 6 bases respectively, with 13 bases between them. Per the germline V gene, CDR1 is LNHDA and CDR2 is SQIVND (reference sequence). This CDR3 has 13 residues. The CDR3 DNA reads TGTGCCAGTAATCATGTAGGGGAAAACACCATATATTTT. It is translated as CASNHVGENTIYF.